This T cell receptor (beta chain) was found in a study of cytomegalovirus exposure and HLA in healthy donors. Unmatched junction bases numbered 14, after V lost 5 bases and J lost 6 bases. The germline CDR1 and CDR2 sequences are MDHEN and SYDVKM. This CDR3 has 17 amino acids. This clone was found once. Clones were read by immunoSEQ multiplex PCR, and TCRdb kept only the in-frame ones, dropping some. The data contain 250,000 to 300,000 clones, about 86% of them seen just once; the ten biggest clones take up less than 1.2%. The source of this sequence is a woman between 18 and 30 years old in good health and CMV-seronegative. Sequences were obtained from PBMCs. The chain uses TRBV28 and TRBJ2-2; 8 bases are shared with TRBD1. The CDR3 here is CASSQTGVYKSPGELFF. The DNA for the CDR3 is TGTGCCAGCAGTCAGACAGGGGTCTATAAGAGTCCCGGGGAGCTGTTTTTT.